This is a list of T cell receptor beta chains from one sample in a study of siplizumab effects on memory and regulatory T cells. TCRdb's copy holds only in-frame clones and misses some; the assay was immunoSEQ multiplex PCR. This sample has fewer than 130,000 clones, with 92% found just once. The sample was CD4+ T cells sorted from blood. Receptors originate from a human donor in good health. Each CDR3 is given with its conserved first and last residue. A D gene is named only where the DNA matches it firmly. Not all rows give a size; the values are once, few, many and, for expanded clones, a class.

abundance	v_gene	j_gene	d_gene	CDR3nt	CDR3aa
once	TRBV5-1	TRBJ2-7	-	TGCGCCAGCAGCTTGGGTGGGACCTACGAGCAGTACTTC	CASSLGGTYEQYF
-	TRBV29-1	TRBJ1-2	TRBD1	TGCAGCGTTGACCGGACAGGGACGAACTATGGCTACACCTTC	CSVDRTGTNYGYTF
-	TRBV7-2	TRBJ1-1	-	TGTGCCAGCAGCGCGGGAGAACCCCGTGGCGCTGAAGCTTTCTTT	CASSAGEPRGAEAFF
-	TRBV7-9	TRBJ2-1	-	TGTGCCAGCAGCCCTAGCCAGGGCAATGAGCAGTTCTTC	CASSPSQGNEQFF
-	TRBV7-2	TRBJ1-5	TRBD1	TGTGCCAGCAGCTTCACCGGGACAGGGACAAATCAGCCCCAGCATTTT	CASSFTGTGTNQPQHF
-	TRBV9	TRBJ1-1	-	TGTGCCAGCAGCGGAAGACGTGCTGAGAACACTGAAGCTTTCTTT	CASSGRRAENTEAFF
-	TRBV15	TRBJ2-5	-	TGTGCCACCAGCTCAGGCGCCCGGGGGCCAGCAGAGACCCAGTACTTC	CATSSGARGPAETQYF
-	TRBV6-1	TRBJ1-5	TRBD1	TGTGCCAGCAGTGCCGTAGGACAGGGTGTTGGTAATCAGCCCCAGCATTTT	CASSAVGQGVGNQPQHF
-	TRBV19	TRBJ1-1	-	TGTGCCAGTAGTATTTGGGCAGTGAACACTGAAGCTTTCTTT	CASSIWAVNTEAFF
-	TRBV19	TRBJ1-5	-	TGTGCCAGTAGCTCAGGAGTTAGGGCATATAGCAATCAGCCCCAGCATTTT	CASSSGVRAYSNQPQHF
-	TRBV9	TRBJ2-7	-	TGTGCCAGCAGCGCCGCCCCTAAAGGTGGAGAGCAGTACTTC	CASSAAPKGGEQYF
-	TRBV6-6	TRBJ2-1	TRBD1	TGTGCCAGCAGTCACCGACAGGGGCCCTACAATGAGCAGTTCTTC	CASSHRQGPYNEQFF
-	TRBV6-1	TRBJ2-7	-	TGTGCCAGCAGCCCCACCCAGGGCGGTTCCTACGAGCAGTACTTC	CASSPTQGGSYEQYF